A selection of T cell receptor beta chains follows, all from one sample in a study of T cells in Graves' hyperthyroidism and ophthalmopathy. TCRdb reprocessed the multiplex PCR reads with MiXCR, giving one entry per CDR3 protein. The sample holds more than 500,000 distinct CDR3 sequences, 40% to 50% seen once. Specimen: peripheral blood or thyroid tissue (not recorded which). All receptors derive from an adult woman with Graves' disease, either hyperthyroidism or ophthalmopathy (not recorded which). Both conserved end residues are part of each CDR3. D genes are given only for firm matches.

v_gene | d_gene | CDR3aa
TRBV10-3 | NA | CAISGTYEQYF
TRBV7-8 | NA | CASSLSGLHQETQYF
TRBV2 | TRBD1 | CASSGPHGTGGWEQYF
TRBV20-1 | NA | CSAPTAGELFF
TRBV7-9 | NA | CASSLQGVSTYEQYF
TRBV20-1 | NA | CSASSLETQYF
TRBV25-1 | NA | CASSSDYNSPLHF
TRBV2 | TRBD1 | CAISVYRGETQYF
TRBV14 | TRBD1 | CASSRDRATGAFF
TRBV29-1 | TRBD1 | CSATGSSYEQYF
TRBV11-2 | NA | CASSLDSQPQHF
TRBV5-6 | TRBD1 | CASSLVGQIGQPQHF
TRBV6-1 | TRBD1 | CASSELTGTNTGELFF
TRBV20-1 | NA | CSAARDSATNEKLFF
TRBV25-1 | NA | CASSGLGDDRETQYF
TRBV28 | TRBD1 | CASSLTGYDNQPQHF
TRBV10-3 | NA | CAISEMVERSGNTIYF
TRBV7-9 | TRBD1 | CASSRTGSGTGELFF
TRBV9 | NA | CASSVSLNTGELFF
TRBV20-1 | NA | CSAKTGPSGNTIYF
TRBV4-1 | TRBD2 | CASSRGLAGVGGELFF
TRBV7-9 | NA | CASSFSGSLYEQYF
TRBV6-5 | NA | CASRISREAEAFF
TRBV11-2 | TRBD1 | CASSSDRVSETQYF
TRBV5-1 | NA | CASSLDLYQETQYF
TRBV29-1 | TRBD1 | CSARTGLSSYEQYF
TRBV9 | NA | CASSVLGSSGANVLTF
TRBV7-9 | NA | CASRSGPKEVRGYEKLFF
TRBV7-2 | TRBD2 | CASSRSGSLQETQYF
TRBV10-3 | NA | CAISAREGVGYTF
TRBV2 | NA | CASSEADLNTEAFF
TRBV7-9 | TRBD2 | CASSPSGTGAGRTQYF
TRBV6-1 | TRBD2 | CASSSTSGSESGELFF
TRBV7-8 | NA | CASSLRGSAGANVLTF
TRBV2 | TRBD2 | CATTEREGTQYF
TRBV15 | NA | CATSRDIGDPGGYTF
TRBV20-1 | NA | CSARDQVGGAFF
TRBV7-2 | NA | CASSPDPGGETQYF
TRBV14 | TRBD1 | CASDRGFGNSPPHF
TRBV28 | NA | CASSSRRNTIYF
TRBV7-3 | TRBD1 | CASSLNGQGGTEAFF
TRBV7-3 | NA | CASSLMGAYEQYF
TRBV12-3/TRBV12-4 | NA | CASSYVGPNTEAFF
TRBV2 | NA | CASSVVGEITEAFF
TRBV20-1 | NA | CSASRGAVDSPLHF
TRBV7-9 | NA | CASSPEKATNYGYTF
TRBV10-3 | NA | CAISRDPDQPQYF
TRBV19 | NA | CASSTYNEPQHF
TRBV10-3 | NA | CAIRQGRPQDEQYF
TRBV5-1 | TRBD1 | CASSLSTGVPSLNTGELFF
TRBV7-9 | NA | CASSSGEGTYGYTF
TRBV29-1 | NA | CSSRSGIGYTF
TRBV6-5 | NA | CASSYSGDISNTIYF
TRBV6-6 | NA | CASSYLGTLETQYF